A single T cell receptor (beta chain) is shown here with its context. From its re-call of the 5' RACE reads, TCRdb lists each CDR3 protein once, without DNA. The listing contains 20,000 to 25,000 distinct CDR3 sequences. The data derive from a study of T cells expressing NK-cell markers. CDR3 length equals 13 residues. Germline V lookup: CDR1 KGHSH, CDR2 LQKENI. Sequenced: blood T cells: a sorted CD56 or NKG2C T cell subset, CD4+ or CD8+ T cells, or bulk PBMC T cells (not recorded which). This sequence joins TRBV18 and TRBJ1-1; the TCRdb call, TRBD1, lacks DNA for checking. This TCR came from a man aged 18-75 years in good health. This CDR3 is CASSPSAPTEAFF.